This TCR beta chain was found in a study of T-cell reconstitution after alpha-beta-depleted transplantation in children. This clonotype was recorded at least ten times. Its antigen remains unknown. Construction of the TCRbeta library involved unique molecular identifiers. TCRdb recomputed calls from the PCR reads with MiXCR, one row per CDR3 protein. The sample shows hundreds of thousands of distinct CDR3 sequences, 10% to 15% of them seen only once. Per germline, CDR1 SQVTM and CDR2 ANQGSEA. The germline V and J ends were trimmed by 6 bases and 2 bases, with 14 bases remaining between them. The CDR3 runs 13 residues. General study results and limits: It was surviving recipient T cells and thymic progenitors that gave some patients high TCRbeta diversity at day 60. T-cell counts and diversity at one year following transplant were attributed mainly to newly produced T cells.

Specimen: PBMCs, mostly from graft donor cells, collected 360 days after TCRalphabeta/CD19-depleted stem cell transplant. This chain joins TRBV29-1 and TRBJ2-7, with D unclear. This receptor was taken from a male patient younger than 18 who had a stem cell transplant for acute myeloid leukemia, so the T cells may come from the graft donor. This chain's CDR3 is CSVSAEAPYEQYF. CDR3 nucleotide sequence: TGCAGCGTCAGCGCCGAAGCTCCCTACGAGCAGTACTTC.